The clone carrying this T cell receptor beta chain was seen a handful of times. Its antigen is unknown. This specimen belongs to a study of T cells after yellow fever vaccination. The study, taken as a whole, reports: Researchers noted that a small share of clonotypes showed up in both CD4 and CD8 compartments. Once the booster was given, most primary-vaccination clones reappeared, at just over 95% for CD4 and 88% for CD8. Within FACS-sorted repertoires, abundant clonotypes contaminating from the bulk population could be present.

Germline V lookup: CDR1 MNHEY, CDR2 SMNVEV (reference sequence). The CDR3 extends over 14 amino acids. Trimming stripped 5 bases from V and 7 bases from J, with 18 bases between. Template-switching 5'RACE yielded the TCR cDNA; a universal primer site and UMIs were added in the process. TCRdb re-called the 5' RACE reads with MiXCR, one entry per CDR3 protein. Of hundreds of thousands of distinct CDR3 sequences in the sample, 15% to 20% are singletons; the top ten hold roughly a sixth. This clonotype was sampled from a man aged 18-30 years who received the YFV17D yellow fever vaccine. The J gene is TRBJ2-7, the V gene TRBV27, with D possibly matching TRBD1 (6 bases). Sequenced material: PBMCs, taken before the yellow fever booster vaccination. CDR3 amino acids: CASSITGPVGEQYF. The CDR3 region has the DNA TGTGCCAGCAGTATTACAGGGCCCGTAGGTGAGCAGTACTTC.